A single sample gave rise to the 11 T cell receptor beta chains below, sequenced in a study of cytomegalovirus exposure and HLA in healthy donors. 60 Vbeta and 13 Jbeta primers were used in PCR. Profiled with immunoSEQ multiplex PCR; TCRdb holds only in-frame clones, not every one. The sample lists around 180,000 clones, 80% occurring once. Sequencing was done on a sample of PBMCs. These receptors came from a woman between 40 and 55 years old in good health and CMV-seronegative.

The chain recombines TRBV7-8 with TRBJ2-5; tentatively, D is TRBD2 (5 bases). V lost 5 bases, J lost 2 bases, and 15 bases lay in between. CDR1 is SGHVS, CDR2 FQNEAQ, per germline. This CDR3 has 15 residues. The CDR3 nucleotides read TGTGCCAGCAGCCTCTGGGAGACTCTTCAAGAGACCCAGTACTTC. This encodes CASSLWETLQETQYF.

This sequence joins TRBV30 and TRBJ1-2; 7 nucleotides agree with TRBD1. The CDR3 spans 17 residues. The germline CDR1 and CDR2 sequences are GTSNPN and SVGIG (reference sequence). V lost 4 bases, J lost 2 bases, and 16 bases stayed unmatched. The CDR3 DNA is TGTGCCTGGACAGTCAGACCAGGGACAGCGATCAACTATGGCTACACCTTC. Translated, it gives CAWTVRPGTAINYGYTF.

The rearrangement uses TRBV7-9 and TRBJ1-1; D perhaps matches TRBD1 (6 bases). V lost 0 bases and J 3 bases, leaving 11 bases between the germline ends. The germline V gene has CDR1 SEHNR and CDR2 FQNEAQ (reference sequence). The CDR3 covers 15 residues. As DNA, the CDR3 is TGTGCCAGCAGCTTAGCCGGACAGAGGGACACTGAAGCTTTCTTT. Encoded protein: CASSLAGQRDTEAFF.

The V call is TRBV18, the J call TRBJ2-3; weak D call: TRBD1 (6 bases). There are 16 residues in the CDR3. The V end lost 0 bases, the J end lost 1 base, and 11 bases lay between the germline ends. Germline values: CDR1 KGHSH, CDR2 LQKENI. Written as DNA, the CDR3 is TGTGCCAGCTCACCACCGAGGGGGTTCGGCACAGATACGCAGTATTTT. It is translated as CASSPPRGFGTDTQYF.

This clone was picked up a small number of times. The V call is TRBV29-1, the J call TRBJ2-7, with 8 bases matching TRBD1. In germline, CDR1 is SQVTM, CDR2 ANQGSEA. The CDR3 is 11 amino acids. The ends lost 7 bases at V and 6 bases at J; junction bases unmatched: 5. The CDR3 spells CSAGQGREQYF. CDR3 in DNA: TGCAGCGCCGGACAGGGACGCGAGCAGTACTTC.

This clone was picked up one time. The chain combines TRBV7-6 with TRBJ2-2; 8 bases map to TRBD1. From germline, CDR1 is SGHVS and CDR2 FNYEAQ. The V gene end was trimmed by 5 bases and the J gene end by 0 bases; junction bases not matched to a gene: 14. The CDR3 covers 19 residues. The CDR3: CASSLSGQGVWANTGELFF. The CDR3 DNA is TGTGCCAGCAGCCTCAGCGGACAGGGAGTCTGGGCGAACACCGGGGAGCTGTTTTTT.

This clone appeared once. This chain joins TRBV2 and TRBJ2-1; unclear D gene. The CDR3 covers 14 residues. The germline CDR1 and CDR2 sequences are SNHLY and FYNNEI. V shed 5 bases and J shed 3 bases, with 11 bases lying between them. The CDR3, as DNA: TGTGCCAGCAGTCTGCGAAGCAACTACAATGAGCAGTTCTTC. Its protein is CASSLRSNYNEQFF.

For the CDR3, the DNA is TGTGCCAGCAGCACCCGGACAGGAAGATACCAAGAGACCCAGTACTTC. Translating gives CASSTRTGRYQETQYF. The gene calls are TRBV5-6 and TRBJ2-5, with TRBD1 identical over 7 bases. The V gene's germline CDR1 is SGHDT and CDR2 YYEEEE. This CDR3 comprises 16 residues. With 4 bases clipped from V and 0 bases from J, the junction kept 9 bases outside the gene matches. The full variable domain, its missing parts supplied by reference TRBV5-6 and TRBJ2-5, is DAGVTQSPTHLIKTRGQQVTLRCSPKSGHDTVSWYQQALGQGPQFIFQYYEEEERQRGNFPDRFSGHQFPNYSSELNVNALLLGDSALYLCASSTRTGRYQETQYFGPGTRLLVL.

This clone has only a few counts. CDR3 bases: TGTGCCAGCAGTTTATCCGAGGGAGCCGGACTACCATCCTACAATGAGCAGTTCTTC. It specifies CASSLSEGAGLPSYNEQFF. The chain has TRBV27 and TRBJ2-1; maybe TRBD2 (6 bases). CDR1 and CDR2 (germline): MNHEY, SMNVEV (reference sequence). Between the trimmed V and J ends, which lost 0 bases and 1 base, there was a span of 19 bases. CDR3 length: 19 residues.

The chain employs TRBV7-3 and TRBJ2-3, with 7 bases aligning to TRBD2. This CDR3 comprises 16 residues. The ends lost 5 bases at V and 5 bases at J; junction bases unmatched: 13. Germline values: CDR1 SGHTA, CDR2 FQGTGA. DNA of the CDR3: TGTGCCAGCAGCCCTCGGGGGGTGGGAAGTGGAGATACGCAGTATTTT. It codes for CASSPRGVGSGDTQYF.

The rearrangement joins TRBV19 to TRBJ1-2; 7 nucleotides agree with TRBD1. V was pared by 5 bases and J by 0 bases, with 12 bases of the junction left unmatched. CDR3 length: 17 residues. Germline V CDR1 and CDR2: LNHDA, SQIVND (reference sequence). CDR3 sequence (DNA): TGTGCCAGTAGTGATCTGGGACGGACAGGCCCTAACTATGGCTACACCTTC. It translates to CASSDLGRTGPNYGYTF.